These T cell receptor beta chains were read from a single sample in a study of blood T cell repertoires in COVID-19. Sequencing used immunoSEQ multiplex PCR; TCRdb keeps in-frame clones, though not all of them. This table has around 230,000 clones, 88% appearing once. The sample comprised PBMCs or T cells enriched from blood (not recorded which). Every receptor here comes from a woman aged 25-40 years who had recovered from COVID-19. The CDR3 runs from the conserved cysteine through the conserved F or W. Fields, in order: D gene, J gene, clone size, V gene, CDR3 DNA, CDR3 protein. A D gene is named only where the DNA matches it firmly. Size is stated for part of the rows, as once, few or many counts, or as a class when the clone is expanded.

d_gene: TRBD1
j_gene: TRBJ1-5
abundance: -
v_gene: TRBV3-1/TRBV3-2
CDR3nt: TGTGCCAGCAGCCCGAAGGGACAGGGACCAACTCAGCCCCAGCATTTT
CDR3aa: CASSPKGQGPTQPQHF

d_gene: -
j_gene: TRBJ1-5
abundance: -
v_gene: TRBV4-1
CDR3nt: TGCGCCAGCAGCCGATACTTAGGGGAAGACAATCAGCCCCAGCATTTT
CDR3aa: CASSRYLGEDNQPQHF

d_gene: TRBD1
j_gene: TRBJ2-7
abundance: -
v_gene: TRBV11-2
CDR3nt: TGTGCCAGCAGCTTGGGACAGGGGGCCTACGAGCAGTACTTC
CDR3aa: CASSLGQGAYEQYF

d_gene: TRBD2
j_gene: TRBJ2-3
abundance: -
v_gene: TRBV5-1
CDR3nt: TGCGCCAGCAGCCCGACTAAAGCGGGGGGCAGTCCGACAGATACGCAGTATTTT
CDR3aa: CASSPTKAGGSPTDTQYF

d_gene: -
j_gene: TRBJ1-1
abundance: -
v_gene: TRBV18
CDR3nt: TGTGCCAGCTCTCTTAAATTCGACAGCCAAGCTTTCTTT
CDR3aa: CASSLKFDSQAFF

d_gene: TRBD2
j_gene: TRBJ2-2
abundance: -
v_gene: TRBV12-3/TRBV12-4
CDR3nt: TGTGCCAGCAGTTTGGCGGGGGGTGGGCTGTTTTTT
CDR3aa: CASSLAGGGLFF

d_gene: -
j_gene: TRBJ1-1
abundance: -
v_gene: TRBV5-6
CDR3nt: TGTGCCAGCAGCTTCCTCGGGGCTGAAGCTTTCTTT
CDR3aa: CASSFLGAEAFF

d_gene: TRBD1
j_gene: TRBJ1-4
abundance: -
v_gene: TRBV24-1
CDR3nt: TGTGCCACCAGTGAACCGGGACAGGGAACCTTTAATGAAAAACTGTTTTTT
CDR3aa: CATSEPGQGTFNEKLFF

d_gene: -
j_gene: TRBJ2-7
abundance: few
v_gene: TRBV6-2/TRBV6-3
CDR3nt: TGTGCCAGCAGTTACCGACAGCCGTACTACGAGCAGTACTTC
CDR3aa: CASSYRQPYYEQYF

d_gene: TRBD1
j_gene: TRBJ1-5
abundance: once
v_gene: TRBV19
CDR3nt: TGTGCCAGTTGTTGGACAGGGGGGGATCAGCCCCAGCATTTT
CDR3aa: CASCWTGGDQPQHF

d_gene: -
j_gene: TRBJ2-2
abundance: -
v_gene: TRBV7-3
CDR3nt: TGTGCCAGCAGCTTAAGGGCCCGGACATACATTGGGACCGGGGAGCTGTTTTTT
CDR3aa: CASSLRARTYIGTGELFF

d_gene: -
j_gene: TRBJ2-2
abundance: -
v_gene: TRBV6-5
CDR3nt: TGTGCCAGCAGTTACCTCTCGCAGGGGAGCACCGGGGAGCTGTTTTTT
CDR3aa: CASSYLSQGSTGELFF

d_gene: -
j_gene: TRBJ1-1
abundance: -
v_gene: TRBV18
CDR3nt: TGTGCCAGCTCACCACAAAACAGGAACACTGAAGCTTTCTTT
CDR3aa: CASSPQNRNTEAFF

d_gene: -
j_gene: TRBJ1-1
abundance: -
v_gene: TRBV9
CDR3nt: TGTGCCAGCAGCGTAGTAACTCGGGCTGAAGCTTTCTTT
CDR3aa: CASSVVTRAEAFF

d_gene: -
j_gene: TRBJ1-5
abundance: few
v_gene: TRBV6-6
CDR3nt: TGTGCCAGCAGATCGACAGGATATAGCAATCAGCCCCAGCATTTT
CDR3aa: CASRSTGYSNQPQHF

d_gene: -
j_gene: TRBJ1-5
abundance: -
v_gene: TRBV19
CDR3nt: TGTGCCAGTAGTCCTGCAGGGGCGGGCAATCAGCCCCAGCATTTT
CDR3aa: CASSPAGAGNQPQHF

d_gene: -
j_gene: TRBJ1-2
abundance: -
v_gene: TRBV10-3
CDR3nt: TGTGCCATCAGTGGGCAGGGTACGGATGGCTACACCTTC
CDR3aa: CAISGQGTDGYTF

d_gene: -
j_gene: TRBJ1-5
abundance: -
v_gene: TRBV2
CDR3nt: TGTGCCAGCACCAATAGCAATCAGCCCCAGCATTTT
CDR3aa: CASTNSNQPQHF

d_gene: -
j_gene: TRBJ1-3
abundance: -
v_gene: TRBV7-2
CDR3nt: TGTGCCAGCAGCTTAGGGGGGGACGGAAACACCATATATTTT
CDR3aa: CASSLGGDGNTIYF

d_gene: -
j_gene: TRBJ2-3
abundance: -
v_gene: TRBV18
CDR3nt: TGTGCCAGCTCACCTCGAGGGGATACGCAGTATTTT
CDR3aa: CASSPRGDTQYF

d_gene: -
j_gene: TRBJ1-2
abundance: -
v_gene: TRBV5-1
CDR3nt: TGCGCCAGCAGCTTGGGACCGTCCCAGGATGGCTACACCTTC
CDR3aa: CASSLGPSQDGYTF

d_gene: TRBD1
j_gene: TRBJ1-3
abundance: -
v_gene: TRBV29-1
CDR3nt: TGCAGCCATAGGGACAGTTCTGGAAACACCATATATTTT
CDR3aa: CSHRDSSGNTIYF

d_gene: -
j_gene: TRBJ2-5
abundance: -
v_gene: TRBV12-3/TRBV12-4
CDR3nt: TGTGCCAGCAGTCCTAGTTTGTTTGAGACCCAGTACTTC
CDR3aa: CASSPSLFETQYF

d_gene: TRBD1
j_gene: TRBJ2-2
abundance: -
v_gene: TRBV24-1
CDR3nt: TGTGCCACAGGGACAGGGAGTAGGGCCGGGGAGCTGTTTTTT
CDR3aa: CATGTGSRAGELFF

d_gene: -
j_gene: TRBJ1-2
abundance: -
v_gene: TRBV4-1
CDR3nt: TGCGCCAGCAGCCAAGAGCCCAGTCCGGAGGGCTACACCTTC
CDR3aa: CASSQEPSPEGYTF

d_gene: -
j_gene: TRBJ1-3
abundance: -
v_gene: TRBV29-1
CDR3nt: TGCAGCGTTGGGCAGGGGAGAAACACCATATATTTT
CDR3aa: CSVGQGRNTIYF

d_gene: TRBD2
j_gene: TRBJ2-5
abundance: -
v_gene: TRBV7-2
CDR3nt: TGTGCCAGCAGCTTAGGGACTAGGTCAGGGGAGACCCAGTACTTC
CDR3aa: CASSLGTRSGETQYF

d_gene: -
j_gene: TRBJ1-5
abundance: -
v_gene: TRBV28
CDR3nt: TGTGCCAGCAGTCGATCGCTTGGCGAGGGCGGACAGCCCCAGCATTTT
CDR3aa: CASSRSLGEGGQPQHF